A single sample gave rise to the 6 T cell receptor beta chains below, sequenced in a study of cytomegalovirus exposure and HLA in healthy donors. The PCR had 60 Vbeta and 13 Jbeta primers. Assay: immunoSEQ multiplex PCR; the TCRdb copy retains only in-frame clones and omits some. Of fewer than 200,000 clones in the sample, approximately 80% are singletons; the top ten hold about 4.4%. What was sequenced was PBMCs. These TCRs come from a woman in her 50s in good health and CMV-seropositive.

This chain uses TRBV19 with TRBJ1-2; 9 bases are a match to TRBD1. Germline V gene lookup returns CDR1 LNHDA and CDR2 SQIVND (reference sequence). J was trimmed by 8 bases and V by 1 base; bases with no gene match: 14. The CDR3 contains 17 residues. This CDR3 reads CASSIAAGQGRSFGYTF. In DNA, the CDR3 is TGTGCCAGTAGTATAGCTGCGGGACAGGGAAGGAGCTTCGGCTACACCTTC.

This clone was observed a few times. V usage is TRBV7-3 and J usage is TRBJ2-3, with 8 positions matching TRBD1. From germline, CDR1 is SGHTA and CDR2 FQGTGA. The CDR3 has 18 residues. The V and J ends lost 4 bases and 2 bases, in that order; junction bases with no gene match: 14. The DNA of the CDR3 is TGTGCCAGCAGCTCGTTACCGCAGGGGGCCCACCCCACAGATACGCAGTATTTT. Protein product: CASSSLPQGAHPTDTQYF. Drawing the rest from reference TRBV7-3 and TRBJ2-3, the complete variable domain is GAGVSQTPSNKVTEKGKYVELRCDPISGHTALYWYRQSLGQGPEFLIYFQGTGAADDSGLPNDRFFAVRPEGSVSTLKIQRTERGDSAVYLCASSSLPQGAHPTDTQYFGPGTRLTVL.

The genes are TRBV7-8 and TRBJ1-1; 8 positions agree with TRBD1. The germline V gene has CDR1 SGHVS and CDR2 FQNEAQ. CDR3 length: 14 residues. V lost 1 base and J lost 11; bases outside the gene matches: 9. For the CDR3, the DNA is TGTGCCAGCAGCTTAGGGACAGGGCCCCGGCGGGCTTTCTTT. This codes for CASSLGTGPRRAFF.

This clone showed up just a few times. The chain combines TRBV7-2 with TRBJ2-1; TRBD2 is a possible D gene (6 bases). Per the germline V gene, CDR1 is SGHTA and CDR2 is FQGNSA. This CDR3 is 15 amino acids long. V was trimmed by 5 bases and J by 1 base, leaving 12 bases between them. Written as DNA, the CDR3 is TGTGCCAGCAGCGACGCTAGCGCATCCTACAATGAGCAGTTCTTC. It specifies CASSDASASYNEQFF.

The chain links TRBV30 to TRBJ1-5, with D hard to call. This CDR3 is built from 13 residues. Germline CDR1 GTSNPN, CDR2 SVGIG (reference sequence). V dropped 1 base and J dropped 0 bases, with 4 bases sitting between them. The CDR3 DNA follows: TGTGCCTGGAGTGACTTTAGCAATCAGCCCCAGCATTTT. Translation: CAWSDFSNQPQHF.

The chain couples TRBV7-2 to TRBJ2-7; D is possibly TRBD2 (5 bases). The CDR3 spans 17 residues. V shed 4 bases and J shed 0 bases, with 19 bases lying between them. Germline-derived CDR1 and CDR2 are SGHTA and FQGNSA. The CDR3 DNA reads as TGTGCCAGCAGCTCGCCACGAACGGGGTGGGACTCCTACGAGCAGTACTTC. It translates to CASSSPRTGWDSYEQYF. Filled out from reference TRBV7-2 and TRBJ2-7, the complete variable domain reads GAGVSQSPSNKVTEKGKDVELRCDPISGHTALYWYRQSLGQGLEFLIYFQGNSAPDKSGLPSDRFSAERTGGSVSTLTIQRTQQEDSAVYLCASSSPRTGWDSYEQYFGPGTRLTVT.